Below, 24 T cell receptor beta chains from the same sample are listed, as sequenced in a study of blood T cell repertoires in COVID-19. TCRdb's copy holds only in-frame clones and misses some; the assay was immunoSEQ multiplex PCR. The table has about 110,000 clones, roughly 85% seen once. Sequences were obtained from peripheral blood. The receptors originated from a human donor in a cohort sampled during active COVID-19.

The V and J genes are TRBV28 and TRBJ1-5, with TRBD1 identical over 8 bases. Germline V lookup: CDR1 MDHEN, CDR2 SYDVKM. Unmatched junction bases numbered 2, after V lost 7 bases and J lost 0 bases. The CDR3 extends over 14 amino acids. The CDR3 region is CASTGQDSNQPQHF. In nucleotides, the CDR3 is TGTGCCAGCACGGGACAGGATAGCAATCAGCCCCAGCATTTT.

This sequence joins TRBV19 and TRBJ1-1, with 10 bases lining up with TRBD1. Unmatched junction bases numbered 17, after V lost 0 bases and J lost 4 bases. Germline V gives CDR1 LNHDA, CDR2 SQIVND (reference sequence). This CDR3 is built from 20 residues. The CDR3 sequence: CASSIERGWTGGKVGTEAFF. CDR3 bases: TGTGCCAGTAGTATAGAGAGAGGCTGGACAGGGGGGAAAGTGGGCACTGAAGCTTTCTTT.

CDR3: CASSLQAGGETQYF. DNA of the CDR3: TGTGCCAGCAGCTTACAAGCGGGAGGTGAGACCCAGTACTTC. The V and J genes are TRBV7-8 and TRBJ2-5; the match to TRBD2 covers 9 bases. The trim removed 2 bases at V and 5 bases at J, leaving 3 bases unmatched. Germline V gene data show CDR1 as SGHVS and CDR2 as FQNEAQ. The CDR3 has 14 residues.

V and J are TRBV5-1 and TRBJ2-1; 11 bases are a match to TRBD2. With 4 bases clipped from V and 7 bases from J, the junction kept 10 bases outside the gene matches. The CDR3 runs to 16 residues. Germline V gene lookup returns CDR1 SGHRS and CDR2 YFSETQ. The CDR3 sequence: CASSGGGLAGGNEQFF. The CDR3 nucleotides are TGCGCCAGCAGCGGGGGCGGGCTAGCGGGAGGTAATGAGCAGTTCTTC.

The chain is built from TRBV24-1 and TRBJ2-1; 12 nucleotides match TRBD2. The J segment lost 10 bases and the V segment lost 4 bases, leaving 7 bases of the junction unmatched. This CDR3 has 15 residues. Germline V lookup: CDR1 KGHDR, CDR2 SFDVKD. The CDR3 reads CATSEKTSGSREQFF. In DNA form, the CDR3 reads TGTGCCACCAGTGAAAAGACTAGCGGGAGTAGAGAGCAGTTCTTC.

The rearrangement uses TRBV15 and TRBJ1-4; D perhaps matches TRBD1 (5 bases). The germline V gene encodes CDR1 LNHNV and CDR2 YYDKDF (reference sequence). The V gene lost 0 bases and the J gene lost 7 bases, with 9 bases spanning the gap. The CDR3 has 14 amino acids. The CDR3 nucleotides are TGTGCCACCAGCAGAGATCTAGGGGCTGAAAAACTGTTTTTT. This gives the protein CATSRDLGAEKLFF.

The chain has TRBV9 and TRBJ2-2; 7 nucleotides agree with TRBD2. The V gene end was trimmed by 7 bases and the J gene end by 7 bases; junction bases not matched to a gene: 4. Per the germline V gene, CDR1 is SGDLS and CDR2 is YYNGEE. The CDR3 sequence is 12 residues long. The CDR3 loop reads CASGREFGELFF. Written as DNA, the CDR3 is TGTGCCAGCGGGCGGGAGTTCGGGGAGCTGTTTTTT.

The V and J genes are TRBV2 and TRBJ2-5, with D possibly matching TRBD2 (5 bases). V gave up 4 bases and J gave up 4 bases, with 16 bases separating them. The CDR3 consists of 15 residues. Germline V lookup: CDR1 SNHLY, CDR2 FYNNEI. CDR3 coding DNA: TGTGCCAGCAGTGTCAGGACTGGTCGGGTAGAGACCCAGTACTTC. Translation: CASSVRTGRVETQYF.

This chain joins TRBV4-1 and TRBJ2-7; maybe TRBD1 (6 bases). This CDR3 is 15 amino acids long. The V and J ends lost 1 base and 3 bases respectively, with 13 bases between them. From germline, CDR1 is MGHRA and CDR2 YSYEKL. The CDR3 reads CASSQAPGTSYEQYF. The CDR3 nucleotides are TGCGCCAGCAGCCAAGCCCCCGGGACAAGCTACGAGCAGTACTTC.

The chain recombines TRBV5-6 with TRBJ1-3; D remains unclear. CDR1 SGHDT and CDR2 YYEEEE come from the germline V gene. The CDR3 loop spans 13 amino acids. V was clipped by 7 bases and J by 1 base, with 9 bases between them. The CDR3 loop is CASSPRSGNTIYF. As DNA, the CDR3 is TGTGCCAGCTCCCCTCGGTCTGGAAACACCATATATTTT. The full variable domain, in which reference TRBV5-6 and TRBJ1-3 provide the parts outside the CDR3, is DAGVTQSPTHLIKTRGQQVTLRCSPKSGHDTVSWYQQALGQGPQFIFQYYEEEERQRGNFPDRFSGHQFPNYSSELNVNALLLGDSALYLCASSPRSGNTIYFGEGSWLTVV.

The chain employs TRBV5-1 and TRBJ2-2; the D is unclear. The germline CDR1 and CDR2 sequences are SGHRS and YFSETQ. V was clipped by 4 bases and J by 4 bases, with 14 bases between them. This CDR3 region has 15 residues. CDR3 DNA sequence: TGCGCCAGCAGCCCCGGTGAGACTTTCACCGGGGAGCTGTTTTTT. Protein sequence: CASSPGETFTGELFF.

The genes are TRBV18 and TRBJ1-5, with 9 bases that match TRBD1. After removal of 4 bases from V and 4 bases from J, the junction contained 8 bases not matched to a gene. The CDR3 is 16 amino acids. Germline lookup yields CDR1 KGHSH and CDR2 LQKENI. This CDR3 is CASSRLTGGGNQPQHF. The CDR3 nucleotides read TGTGCCAGCTCACGATTAACAGGGGGCGGGAATCAGCCCCAGCATTTT. Supplemented by reference TRBV18 and TRBJ1-5, the full variable domain reads NAGVMQNPRHLVRRRGQEARLRCSPMKGHSHVYWYRQLPEEGLKFMVYLQKENIIDESGMPKERFSAEFPKEGPSILRIQQVVRGDSAAYFCASSRLTGGGNQPQHFGDGTRLSIL.

The gene calls are TRBV10-1 and TRBJ2-1, with TRBD2 matching over 8 bases. The CDR3 totals 14 residues. Germline V gene sequence: CDR1 WNHNN, CDR2 SYGVQD (reference sequence). Germline trimming cut 2 bases from V and 8 bases from J; bases unmatched to any gene: 5. Here the CDR3 DNA reads TGCGCCAGCAGTGAGACGGGACTAGTCCATGAGCAGTTCTTC. Its translation is CASSETGLVHEQFF.

This chain's CDR3 is CASSQDKQARFPLFF. Written as DNA, the CDR3 is TGCGCCAGCAGCCAAGATAAACAGGCGAGGTTCCCCCTGTTTTTT. The V and J genes are TRBV4-1 and TRBJ1-4; the D gene is possibly TRBD1 (5 bases). Germline V gene sequence: CDR1 MGHRA, CDR2 YSYEKL. The CDR3 totals 15 residues. Deletions cut 0 bases from V and 14 bases from J, with 19 bases between.

The chain has TRBV5-6 and TRBJ2-7; 7 bases map to TRBD1. The V gene end was trimmed by 2 bases and the J gene end by 0 bases; junction bases not matched to a gene: 2. Germline assignment: CDR1 SGHDT and CDR2 YYEEEE. The CDR3 sequence is 14 residues long. CDR3 in DNA: TGTGCCAGCAGCTTACAGGGGCTCTCCTACGAGCAGTACTTC. Translating gives CASSLQGLSYEQYF.

The chain couples TRBV28 to TRBJ1-1; 7 bases align to TRBD1. Germline V gives CDR1 MDHEN, CDR2 SYDVKM. The CDR3 is 15 amino acids. V shed 7 bases and J 0 bases; nucleotides not matched to a gene: 8. CDR3: CASNTPGQLNTEAFF. DNA of the CDR3: TGTGCCAGCAACACCCCGGGACAGTTGAACACTGAAGCTTTCTTT.

The chain joins TRBV5-1 to TRBJ1-2; D perhaps matches TRBD1 (6 bases). Germline V gene lookup returns CDR1 SGHRS and CDR2 YFSETQ. CDR3 size: 15 residues. Trimming removed 4 bases from V and 2 bases from J, with 15 bases in between. CDR3 sequence: CASSTPGQENYGYTF. CDR3 nucleotides: TGCGCCAGCAGCACTCCGGGACAAGAGAACTATGGCTACACCTTC. Full variable domain (missing parts from reference TRBV5-1 and TRBJ1-2): KAGVTQTPRYLIKTRGQQVTLSCSPISGHRSVSWYQQTPGQGLQFLFEYFSETQRNKGNFPGRFSGRQFSNSRSEMNVSTLELGDSALYLCASSTPGQENYGYTFGSGTRLTVV.

The chain has TRBV6-1 and TRBJ1-5; D might be TRBD1 (5 bases). V lost 2 bases to trimming and J lost 4 bases, with 12 bases between them. The CDR3 spans 15 residues. The germline V gene has CDR1 MNHNS and CDR2 SASEGT. The CDR3 region has the DNA TGTGCCAGCAGTGAAAGGGGAGGGAAAAATCAGCCCCAGCATTTT. It encodes CASSERGGKNQPQHF.

The CDR3 DNA follows: TGTGCCAGTACCCTAGCGGGACTCTACAATGAGCAGTTCTTC. Translated: CASTLAGLYNEQFF. This chain connects TRBV19 to TRBJ2-1; 9 nucleotides agree with TRBD2. The length of the CDR3 is 14 residues. Germline CDR1 and CDR2: LNHDA and SQIVND (reference sequence). V shed 7 bases and J 3 bases; nucleotides not matched to a gene: 4. Supplemented by reference TRBV19 and TRBJ2-1, the full variable domain reads DGGITQSPKYLFRKEGQNVTLSCEQNLNHDAMYWYRQDPGQGLRLIYYSQIVNDFQKGDIAEGYSVSREKKESFPLTVTSAQKNPTAFYLCASTLAGLYNEQFFGPGTRLTVL.

The chain is built from TRBV15 and TRBJ2-7; D perhaps matches TRBD1 (6 bases). This CDR3 spans 14 amino acids. The V and J ends lost 3 bases and 2 bases respectively, with 11 bases between them. CDR1 and CDR2 (germline): LNHNV, YYDKDF (reference sequence). CDR3 coding DNA: TGTGCCACCAGCAGGACCGGGACACCCTACGAGCAGTACTTC. Its translation: CATSRTGTPYEQYF.

The chain joins TRBV7-2 to TRBJ2-4, with 8 bases identical to TRBD2. This CDR3 spans 17 amino acids. The trim removed 0 bases at V and 3 bases at J, leaving 7 bases unmatched. The germline V gene has CDR1 SGHTA and CDR2 FQGNSA. This CDR3 is CASSLAGGGKGKNIQYF. The CDR3 DNA sequence: TGTGCCAGCAGCTTAGCTGGCGGGGGGAAGGGCAAAAACATTCAGTACTTC.

This chain connects TRBV5-1 to TRBJ2-5; perhaps TRBD2 as D (5 bases). Trimming removed 3 bases at V and 1 base at J, with 7 bases between. The CDR3 consists of 13 residues. CDR1 and CDR2 from the germline V gene are SGHRS and YFSETQ. The CDR3 DNA reads TGCGCCAGCAGCTCAGAGGGCCAAGAGACCCAGTACTTC. This gives the protein CASSSEGQETQYF.

The chain is built from TRBV6-1 and TRBJ1-2; a possible D gene is TRBD1 (5 bases). This CDR3 has 19 residues. Germline V gene sequence: CDR1 MNHNS, CDR2 SASEGT. Trimming removed 0 bases at V and 0 bases at J, with 20 bases between. The CDR3 sequence is CASSEAVPFWGVANYGYTF. The CDR3 bases are TGTGCCAGCAGTGAAGCCGTTCCCTTTTGGGGGGTAGCTAACTATGGCTACACCTTC.

The rearrangement uses TRBV10-3 and TRBJ2-3, with 11 nucleotides matching TRBD2. V was clipped by 6 bases and J by 2 bases; unmatched bases: 10. CDR3 length equals 17 residues. Per the germline V gene, CDR1 is ENHRY and CDR2 is SYGVKD. This CDR3 is CAISPLKTSGVTDTQYF. CDR3 coding DNA: TGTGCCATCAGCCCGCTGAAGACTAGCGGGGTCACAGATACGCAGTATTTT.